This T cell receptor beta chain was profiled in a study of T cells in Graves' hyperthyroidism and ophthalmopathy (dated by TCRdb to the late 2010s). Study-level background: Peripheral blood samples were taken at initial diagnosis, before any treatment was given. A discovery cohort of around 98 patients, about 40 with Graves' ophthalmopathy and 57 with stable Graves' hyperthyroidism, was used to find distinguishing TCR V-J signatures. Prospective prediction of ophthalmopathy was tested in an independent validation cohort of approximately 18 hyperthyroidism patients and some 17 patients who later progressed to ophthalmopathy. The approximately 98 discovery patients were randomly divided into training and test sets at a 7:3 ratio. In several Graves' hyperthyroidism patients, the study also compared T-cell repertoires from thyroid tissue with T-cell repertoires from blood. After blood sampling, hyperthyroidism patients were treated with methimazole at a starting dose of 30 mg daily, and ophthalmopathy patients were treated with high-dose intravenous methylprednisolone. According to the paper, TCR Vbeta CDR3 sequencing was carried out on 120 to 150 peripheral blood samples, which came from around 43 ophthalmopathy, roughly 75 hyperthyroidism and roughly 17 progressor patients. What the authors observed across the whole study: In validation, the model predicted progression to ophthalmopathy with just under 71% sensitivity and roughly 75% specificity, a median of 6.5 months before onset. Most expanded thyroid clonotypes (frequency above 0.001) were also detected in blood, suggesting blood repertoires may reflect thyroid immune responses. No statistical method was used to fix the sample size in advance, and group allocation was not hidden from the investigators. Ophthalmopathy was separated from stable hyperthyroidism by a 13 V-J signature model, with approximately 86% sensitivity and just over 81% specificity obtained in cross-validation and 80%/75% obtained in testing.

Graves' hyperthyroidism was defined as stable when no progression to ophthalmopathy occurred over 18 months of follow-up. Hyperthyroidism patients were newly diagnosed, with disease duration under 2 months, and aged 18 to 65 years. Any patient with an uncontrolled infection, another autoimmune disease, pregnancy or lactation was excluded. Diagnoses relied on clinical symptoms, serum thyroxine and TRAb, thyroid ultrasound and orbital computed tomography. Ficoll-Paque density gradient centrifugation was used to isolate PBMCs from 9.5 to 10 ml of fresh peripheral blood. Trizol reagent was used to extract total RNA, and RNA quality was then checked on an Agilent 2100 Bioanalyzer. The TCR beta CDR3 regions were amplified from the RNA transcripts. The first round of RT-PCR for the TCR CDR3 was performed with the HTBI primer set and the Qiagen OneStep RT-PCR kit. Libraries were constructed in a second round of multiplex PCR, after which size selection and purification were carried out. Libraries were sequenced paired-end with 100 bp reads on an Illumina HiSeq2000. The authors' pipeline ran thus. SOAPnuke was used to process the raw data, removing reads that contained adapters or uncalled bases, had a mean Phred below 15, or lacked an exact match to the constant primer or identifier. High-quality paired reads were merged using COPE v1.2.5, and each unique nucleotide sequence was defined as a clonotype. MiTCR v1.1 was used to align the clonotypes against IMGT TRBV, TRBD and TRBJ reference segments. The analysis included only V-J combinations with a frequency above 0.0001, which together covered approximately 99% of the repertoires. A TCS score was defined as the ratio between F50 (clonal expansion) and ExV (chaos), using BLOSUM62-based TCRdist between CDR3 peptides within each V-J. Welch's t-statistics and random forest reduced 500 to 650 V-J features to roughly 13, which were used in a naive Bayes classifier (R e1071). TCRdb reran the public reads through fastp at Q25 and MiXCR, keeping productive beta chains. One record per CDR3 amino acid sequence lists the most common genes and DNA. TCRdb, rather than the study authors, made the V and J calls. The sample contains some 740,000 distinct CDR3 sequences, 12% to 15% of them found a single time. The top ten constitute 9.5% to 13% of the sample.

From its cysteine to its phenylalanine, the CDR3 spans 18 amino acids. Only the CDR3 part of the read is kept: 54 bases, read in frame from the first base. V is pruned by 2 bases and J by 3 bases, leaving 11 bases of the junction without a gene match. The germline V gene supplies CDR1 MNHEY and CDR2 SVGEGT. With regard to this clonotype: What antigen it recognizes has not been identified. It has no much larger one-base neighbor in the sample; base qualities were not kept.

This receptor chain uses TRBV6-2 or TRBV6-3 and TRBJ2-3, and 10 junction bases match TRBD2. Sequencing was carried out using blood. This sequence originates from a woman aged 18-29 years with Graves' hyperthyroidism. CDR3 region: CASSYRYPASGRTDTQYF. The DNA sequence is TGTGCCAGCAGTTACCGTTACCCCGCTAGCGGGAGAACAGATACGCAGTATTTT.